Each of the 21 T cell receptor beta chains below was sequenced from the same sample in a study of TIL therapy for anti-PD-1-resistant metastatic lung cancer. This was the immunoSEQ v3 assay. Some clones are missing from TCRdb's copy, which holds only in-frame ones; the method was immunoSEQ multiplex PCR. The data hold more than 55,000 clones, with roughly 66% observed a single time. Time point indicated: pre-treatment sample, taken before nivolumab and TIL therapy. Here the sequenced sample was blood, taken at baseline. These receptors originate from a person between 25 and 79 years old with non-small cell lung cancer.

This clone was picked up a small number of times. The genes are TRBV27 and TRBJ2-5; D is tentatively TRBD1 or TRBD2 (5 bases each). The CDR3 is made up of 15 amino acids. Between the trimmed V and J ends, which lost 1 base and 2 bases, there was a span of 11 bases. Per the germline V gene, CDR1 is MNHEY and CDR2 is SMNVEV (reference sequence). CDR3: CASSLLRGDQETQYF. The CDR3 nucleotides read TGTGCCAGCAGTTTATTACGGGGCGATCAAGAGACCCAGTACTTC.

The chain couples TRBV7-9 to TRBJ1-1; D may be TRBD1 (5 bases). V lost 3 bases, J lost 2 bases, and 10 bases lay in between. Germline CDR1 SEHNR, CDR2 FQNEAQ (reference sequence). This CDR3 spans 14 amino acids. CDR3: CASSLTDANTEAFF. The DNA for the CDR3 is TGTGCCAGCAGCTTGACAGACGCTAACACTGAAGCTTTCTTT.

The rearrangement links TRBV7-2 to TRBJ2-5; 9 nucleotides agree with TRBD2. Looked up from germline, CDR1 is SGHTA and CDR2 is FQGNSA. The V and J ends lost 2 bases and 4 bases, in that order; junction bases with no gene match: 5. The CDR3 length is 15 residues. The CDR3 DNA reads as TGTGCCAGCAGCTTACCTGCTAGCGGGGTAGAGACCCAGTACTTC. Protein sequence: CASSLPASGVETQYF. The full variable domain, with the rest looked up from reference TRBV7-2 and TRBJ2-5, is GAGVSQSPSNKVTEKGKDVELRCDPISGHTALYWYRQSLGQGLEFLIYFQGNSAPDKSGLPSDRFSAERTGGSVSTLTIQRTQQEDSAVYLCASSLPASGVETQYFGPGTRLLVL.

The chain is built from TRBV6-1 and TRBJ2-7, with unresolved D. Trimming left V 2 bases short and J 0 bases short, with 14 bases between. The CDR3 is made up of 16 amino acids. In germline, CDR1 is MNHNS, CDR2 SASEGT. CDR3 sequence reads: CASSESLATSSYEQYF. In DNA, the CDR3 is TGTGCCAGCAGTGAATCCTTAGCCACGAGCTCCTACGAGCAGTACTTC.

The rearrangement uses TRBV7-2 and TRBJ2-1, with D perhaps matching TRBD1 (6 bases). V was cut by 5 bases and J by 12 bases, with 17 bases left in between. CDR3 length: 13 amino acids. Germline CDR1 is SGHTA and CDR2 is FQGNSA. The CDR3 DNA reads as TGTGCCAGCAGCCTGATGGGGGCCTCGGGGCAGTTCTTC. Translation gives CASSLMGASGQFF.

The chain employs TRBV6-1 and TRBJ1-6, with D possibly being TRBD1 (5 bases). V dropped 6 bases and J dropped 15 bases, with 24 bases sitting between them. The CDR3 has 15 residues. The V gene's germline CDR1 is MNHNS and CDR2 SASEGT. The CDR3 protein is CASSLKGTPTTVLHF. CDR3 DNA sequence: TGTGCCAGCAGCCTGAAGGGGACGCCTACCACGGTCCTCCACTTT.

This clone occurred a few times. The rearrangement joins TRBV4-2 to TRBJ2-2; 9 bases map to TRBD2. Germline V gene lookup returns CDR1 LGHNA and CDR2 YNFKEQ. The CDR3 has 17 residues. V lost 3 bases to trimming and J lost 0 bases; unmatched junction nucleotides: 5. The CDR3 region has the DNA TGTGCCAGCAGCCAGGTGGCGGGAGGGACGAACACCGGGGAGCTGTTTTTT. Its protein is CASSQVAGGTNTGELFF.

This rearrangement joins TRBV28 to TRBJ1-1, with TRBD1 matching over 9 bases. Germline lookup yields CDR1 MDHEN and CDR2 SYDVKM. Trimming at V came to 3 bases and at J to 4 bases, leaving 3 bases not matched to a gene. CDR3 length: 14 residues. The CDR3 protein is CASSFRTGVTEAFF. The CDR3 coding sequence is TGTGCCAGCAGTTTTAGGACAGGGGTCACTGAAGCTTTCTTT.

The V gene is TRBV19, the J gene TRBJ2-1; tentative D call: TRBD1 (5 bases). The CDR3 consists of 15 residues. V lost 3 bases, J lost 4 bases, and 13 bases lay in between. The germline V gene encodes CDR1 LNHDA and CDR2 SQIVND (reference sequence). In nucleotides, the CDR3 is TGTGCCAGTAGTATTGTACAGACAGTTTACAATGAGCAGTTCTTC. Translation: CASSIVQTVYNEQFF. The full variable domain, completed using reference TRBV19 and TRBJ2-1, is DGGITQSPKYLFRKEGQNVTLSCEQNLNHDAMYWYRQDPGQGLRLIYYSQIVNDFQKGDIAEGYSVSREKKESFPLTVTSAQKNPTAFYLCASSIVQTVYNEQFFGPGTRLTVL.

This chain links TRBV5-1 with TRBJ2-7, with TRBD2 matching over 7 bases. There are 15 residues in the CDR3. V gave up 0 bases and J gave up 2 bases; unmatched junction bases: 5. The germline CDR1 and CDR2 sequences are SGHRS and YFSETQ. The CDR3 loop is CASSLGGRDAYEQYF. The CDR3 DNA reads TGCGCCAGCAGCTTGGGAGGGAGGGACGCCTACGAGCAGTACTTC.

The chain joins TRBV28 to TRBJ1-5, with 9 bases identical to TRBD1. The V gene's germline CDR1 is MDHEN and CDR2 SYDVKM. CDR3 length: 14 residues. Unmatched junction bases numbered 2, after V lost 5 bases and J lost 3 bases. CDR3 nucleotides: TGTGCCAGCAGTCGGGACAGGGTCAATCAGCCCCAGCATTTT. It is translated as CASSRDRVNQPQHF.

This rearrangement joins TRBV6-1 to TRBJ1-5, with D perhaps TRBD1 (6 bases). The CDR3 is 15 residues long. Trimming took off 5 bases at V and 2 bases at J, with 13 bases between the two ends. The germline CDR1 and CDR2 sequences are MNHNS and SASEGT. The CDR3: CASSTQGSGNQPQHF. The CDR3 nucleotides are TGTGCCAGCAGTACACAGGGATCGGGCAATCAGCCCCAGCATTTT.

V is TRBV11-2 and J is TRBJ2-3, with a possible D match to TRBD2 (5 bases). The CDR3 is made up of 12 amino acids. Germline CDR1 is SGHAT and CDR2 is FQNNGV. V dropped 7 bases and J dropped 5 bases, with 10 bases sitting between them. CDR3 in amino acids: CASTPAGDTQYF. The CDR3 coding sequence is TGTGCCAGCACCCCGGCGGGAGATACGCAGTATTTT.

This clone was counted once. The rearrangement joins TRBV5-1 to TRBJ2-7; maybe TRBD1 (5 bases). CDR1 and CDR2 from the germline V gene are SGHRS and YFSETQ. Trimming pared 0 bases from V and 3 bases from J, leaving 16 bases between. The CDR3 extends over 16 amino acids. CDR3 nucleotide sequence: TGCGCCAGCAGCTTGGCCCAGGAGACAGACAACTACGAGCAGTACTTC. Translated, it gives CASSLAQETDNYEQYF.

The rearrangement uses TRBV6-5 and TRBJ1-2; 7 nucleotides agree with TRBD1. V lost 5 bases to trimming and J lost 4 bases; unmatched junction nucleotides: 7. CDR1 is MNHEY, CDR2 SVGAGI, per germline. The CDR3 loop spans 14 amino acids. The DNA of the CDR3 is TGTGCCAGCAGTAACCGGGACAGCCGCTATGGCTACACCTTC. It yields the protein CASSNRDSRYGYTF.

Here the CDR3 reads CASSLTGLAYEQYF. The DNA of the CDR3 is TGCGCCAGCAGCTTGACAGGTCTGGCCTACGAGCAGTACTTC. This rearrangement joins TRBV5-1 to TRBJ2-7, with D perhaps TRBD1 (5 bases). The CDR3 contains 14 residues. Germline V lookup: CDR1 SGHRS, CDR2 YFSETQ. Trimming left V 1 base short and J 2 bases short, with 10 bases between.

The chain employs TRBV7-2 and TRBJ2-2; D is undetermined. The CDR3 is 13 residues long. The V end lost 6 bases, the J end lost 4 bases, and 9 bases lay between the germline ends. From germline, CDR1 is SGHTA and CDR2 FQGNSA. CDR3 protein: CASRRVGTGELFF. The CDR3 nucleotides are TGTGCCAGCAGACGGGTGGGCACCGGGGAGCTGTTTTTT.

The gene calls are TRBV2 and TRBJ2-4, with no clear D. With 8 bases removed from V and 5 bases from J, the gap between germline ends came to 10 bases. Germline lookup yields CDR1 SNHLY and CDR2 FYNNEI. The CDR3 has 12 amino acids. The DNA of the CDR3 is TGTGCCAGCGAAAATTGGGAAAACATTCAGTACTTC. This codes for CASENWENIQYF.

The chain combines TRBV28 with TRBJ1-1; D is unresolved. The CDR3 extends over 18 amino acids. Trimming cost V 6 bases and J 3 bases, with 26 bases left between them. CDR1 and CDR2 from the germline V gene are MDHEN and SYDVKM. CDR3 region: CASSHQTRFRYLYTEAFF. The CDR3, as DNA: TGTGCCAGCAGCCATCAGACTCGTTTCAGGTACCTATACACTGAAGCTTTCTTT.

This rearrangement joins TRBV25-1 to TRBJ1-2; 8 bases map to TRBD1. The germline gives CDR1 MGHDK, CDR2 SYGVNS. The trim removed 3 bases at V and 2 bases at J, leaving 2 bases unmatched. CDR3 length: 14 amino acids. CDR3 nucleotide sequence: TGTGCCAGCAGTGACCGGACAGGGAACTATGGCTACACCTTC. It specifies CASSDRTGNYGYTF.

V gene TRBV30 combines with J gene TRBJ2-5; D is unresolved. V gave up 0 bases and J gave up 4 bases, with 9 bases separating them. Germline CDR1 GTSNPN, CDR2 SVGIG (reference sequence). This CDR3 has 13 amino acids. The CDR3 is CAWSVLSGETQYF. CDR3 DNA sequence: TGTGCCTGGAGTGTACTATCAGGAGAGACCCAGTACTTC.